This TCR beta chain was found in a study of blood T cell repertoires in COVID-19. Looking at the study overall: Samples came from the United States, Italy and Spain, spanning acute and convalescent COVID-19.

Those enrolled in Seattle joined during active infection and were followed longitudinally afterward. As originally analysed: Estimated nucleated cell counts came from reference gene primer amplification. Repertoires were generated with immunoSEQ multiplex PCR, while TCRdb's copy carries only in-frame clones and drops some. The D gene and trimming were derived from the DNA, and the V and J assignments and clone size from that table. The repertoire has more than 350,000 clones, 89% of them found once; the top ten carry approximately 3%. Germline values: CDR1 SQVTM, CDR2 ANQGSEA. Trimming stripped 7 bases from V and 5 bases from J, with 14 bases between. The CDR3 contains 13 residues.

Sequenced sample: peripheral blood. The source is a woman aged 25 to 39 with COVID-19, enrolled during active disease. This chain uses TRBV29-1 with TRBJ1-4; possible D gene TRBD1, 6 bases. CDR3 protein: CSAQDRVNEKLFF. In nucleotides, the CDR3 is TGCAGCGCGCAGGACAGAGTAAATGAAAAACTGTTTTTT.